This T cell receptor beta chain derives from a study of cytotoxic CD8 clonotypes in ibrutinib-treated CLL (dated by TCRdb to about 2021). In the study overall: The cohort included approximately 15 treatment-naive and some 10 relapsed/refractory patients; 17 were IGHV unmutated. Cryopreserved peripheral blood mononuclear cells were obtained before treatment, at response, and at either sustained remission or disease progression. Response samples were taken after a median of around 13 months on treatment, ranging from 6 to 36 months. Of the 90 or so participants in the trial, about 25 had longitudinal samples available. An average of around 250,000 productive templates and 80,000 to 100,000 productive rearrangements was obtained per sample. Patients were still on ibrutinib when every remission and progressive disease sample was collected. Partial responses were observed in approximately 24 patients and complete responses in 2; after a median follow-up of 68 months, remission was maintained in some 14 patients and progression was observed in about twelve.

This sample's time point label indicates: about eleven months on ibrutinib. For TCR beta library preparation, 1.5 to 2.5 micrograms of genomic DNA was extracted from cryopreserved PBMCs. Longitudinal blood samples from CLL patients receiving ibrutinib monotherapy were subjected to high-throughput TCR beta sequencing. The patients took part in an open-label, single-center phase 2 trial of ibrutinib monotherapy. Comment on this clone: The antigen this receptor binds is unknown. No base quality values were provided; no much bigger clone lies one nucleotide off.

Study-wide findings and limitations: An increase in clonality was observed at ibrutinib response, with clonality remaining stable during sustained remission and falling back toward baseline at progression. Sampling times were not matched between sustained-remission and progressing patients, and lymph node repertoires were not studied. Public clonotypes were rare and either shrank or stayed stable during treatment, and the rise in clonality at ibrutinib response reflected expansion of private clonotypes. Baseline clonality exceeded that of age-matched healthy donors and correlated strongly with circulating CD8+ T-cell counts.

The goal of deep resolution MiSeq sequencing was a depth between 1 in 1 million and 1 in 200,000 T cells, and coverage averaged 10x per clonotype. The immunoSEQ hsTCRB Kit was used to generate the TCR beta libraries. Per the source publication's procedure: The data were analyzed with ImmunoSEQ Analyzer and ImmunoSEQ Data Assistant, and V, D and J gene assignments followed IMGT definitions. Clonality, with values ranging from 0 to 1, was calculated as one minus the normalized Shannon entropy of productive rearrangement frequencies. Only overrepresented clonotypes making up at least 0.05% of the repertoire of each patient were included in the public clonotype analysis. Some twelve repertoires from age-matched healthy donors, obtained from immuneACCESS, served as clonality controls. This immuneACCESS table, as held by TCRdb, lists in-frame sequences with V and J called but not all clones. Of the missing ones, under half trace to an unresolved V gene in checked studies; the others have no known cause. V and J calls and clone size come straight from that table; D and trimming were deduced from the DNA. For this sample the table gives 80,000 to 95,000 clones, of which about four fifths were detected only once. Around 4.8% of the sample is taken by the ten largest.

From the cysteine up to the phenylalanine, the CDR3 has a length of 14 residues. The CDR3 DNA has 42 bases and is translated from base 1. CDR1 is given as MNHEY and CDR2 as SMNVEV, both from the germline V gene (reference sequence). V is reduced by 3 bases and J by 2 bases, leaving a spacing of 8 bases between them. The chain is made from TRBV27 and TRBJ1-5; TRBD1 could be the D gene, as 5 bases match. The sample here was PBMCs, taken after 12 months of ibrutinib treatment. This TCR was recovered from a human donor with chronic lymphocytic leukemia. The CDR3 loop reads CASSFIGGNQPQHF. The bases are TGTGCCAGCAGTTTTATAGGGGGCAATCAGCCCCAGCATTTT.